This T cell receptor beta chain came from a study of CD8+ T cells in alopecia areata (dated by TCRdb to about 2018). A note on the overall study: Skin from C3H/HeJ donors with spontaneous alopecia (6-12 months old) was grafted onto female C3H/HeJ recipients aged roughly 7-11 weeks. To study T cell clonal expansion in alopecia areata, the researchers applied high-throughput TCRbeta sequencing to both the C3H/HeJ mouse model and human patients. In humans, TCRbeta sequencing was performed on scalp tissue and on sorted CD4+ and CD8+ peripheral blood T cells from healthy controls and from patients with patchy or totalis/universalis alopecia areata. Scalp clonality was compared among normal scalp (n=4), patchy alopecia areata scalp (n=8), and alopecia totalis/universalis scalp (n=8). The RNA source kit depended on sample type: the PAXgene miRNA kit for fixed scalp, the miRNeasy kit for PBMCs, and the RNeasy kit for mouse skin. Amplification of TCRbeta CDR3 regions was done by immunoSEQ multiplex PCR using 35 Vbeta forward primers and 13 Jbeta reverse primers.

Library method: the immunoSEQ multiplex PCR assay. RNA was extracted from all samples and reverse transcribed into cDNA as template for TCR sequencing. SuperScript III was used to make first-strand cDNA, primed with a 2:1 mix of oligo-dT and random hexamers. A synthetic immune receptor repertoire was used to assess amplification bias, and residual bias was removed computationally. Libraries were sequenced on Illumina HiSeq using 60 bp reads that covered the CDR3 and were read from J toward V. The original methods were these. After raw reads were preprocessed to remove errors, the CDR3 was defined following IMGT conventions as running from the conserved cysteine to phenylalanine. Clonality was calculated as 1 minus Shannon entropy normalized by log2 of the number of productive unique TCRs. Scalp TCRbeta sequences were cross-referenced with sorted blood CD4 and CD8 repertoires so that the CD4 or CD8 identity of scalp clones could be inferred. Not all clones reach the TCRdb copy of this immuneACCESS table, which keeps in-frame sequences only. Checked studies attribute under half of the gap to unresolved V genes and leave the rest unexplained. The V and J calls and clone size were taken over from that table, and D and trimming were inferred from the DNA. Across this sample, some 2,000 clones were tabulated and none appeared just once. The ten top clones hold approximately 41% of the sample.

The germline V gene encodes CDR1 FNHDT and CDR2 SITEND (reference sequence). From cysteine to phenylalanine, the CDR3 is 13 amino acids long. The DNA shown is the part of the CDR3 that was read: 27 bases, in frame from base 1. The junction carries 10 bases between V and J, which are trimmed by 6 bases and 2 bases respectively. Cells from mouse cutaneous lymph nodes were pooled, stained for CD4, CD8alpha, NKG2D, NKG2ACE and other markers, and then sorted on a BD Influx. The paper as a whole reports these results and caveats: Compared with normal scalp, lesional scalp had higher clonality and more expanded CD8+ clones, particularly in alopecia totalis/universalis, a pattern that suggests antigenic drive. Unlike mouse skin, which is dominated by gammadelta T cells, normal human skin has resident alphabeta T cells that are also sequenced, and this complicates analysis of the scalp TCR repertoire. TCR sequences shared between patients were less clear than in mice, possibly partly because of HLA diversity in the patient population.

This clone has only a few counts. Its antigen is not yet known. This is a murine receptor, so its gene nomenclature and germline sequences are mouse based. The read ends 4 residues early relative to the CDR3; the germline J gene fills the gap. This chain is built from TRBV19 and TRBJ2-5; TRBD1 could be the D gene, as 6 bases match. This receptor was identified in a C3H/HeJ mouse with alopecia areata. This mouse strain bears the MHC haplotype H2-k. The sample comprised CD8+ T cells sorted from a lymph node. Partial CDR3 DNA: TGTGCCAGCAAAGGGACATCCCAAGAC. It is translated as CASKGTSQD. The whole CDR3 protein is CASKGTSQDTQYF.